Listed below are T cell receptor beta chains from one sample, sequenced in a study of molecular identifiers for immune sequencing clone quantification. Each CDR3 protein is one row after TCRdb ran MiXCR on the PCR reads. The repertoire has hundreds of thousands of distinct CDR3 sequences, about 25% of them found once; the top ten carry 0.78%. Source material: naive CD8+ T cells from blood, with Jurkat cell RNA spiked in. All receptors derive from a human donor in good health. Some libraries in this study had Jurkat cell RNA spiked in. The CDR3 runs from the conserved cysteine through the conserved F or W. Fields, in order: J gene, clone size, V gene, D gene, CDR3 DNA, CDR3 protein. The D gene is left open where the match is weak. Clone size appears in some rows only: once, few, many, or a class for an expanded clone.

J gene: TRBJ2-1; clone size: few; V gene: TRBV25-1; D gene: -; CDR3 DNA: TGTGCCAGCAGTGAATTTGGGACTTACAATGAGCAGTTCTTC; CDR3 protein: CASSEFGTYNEQFF
J gene: TRBJ2-3; clone size: many; V gene: TRBV6-5; D gene: -; CDR3 DNA: TGTGCCAGCAGTTCCCGAGGAGATACGCAGTATTTT; CDR3 protein: CASSSRGDTQYF
J gene: TRBJ1-5; clone size: many; V gene: TRBV6-1; D gene: -; CDR3 DNA: TGTGCCAGCAGTGACTGGGGGATGAGCAATCAGCCCCAGCATTTT; CDR3 protein: CASSDWGMSNQPQHF
J gene: TRBJ2-1; clone size: few; V gene: TRBV28; D gene: TRBD2; CDR3 DNA: TGTGCCAGCAGTACCCCCGCGGCGGAGCGGGAGGCCAATGAGCAGTTCTTC; CDR3 protein: CASSTPAAEREANEQFF
J gene: TRBJ1-2; clone size: few; V gene: TRBV4-1; D gene: -; CDR3 DNA: TGCGCCAGCAGCCAAGTGGCTAGCGCGGGCTATGGCTACACCTTC; CDR3 protein: CASSQVASAGYGYTF
J gene: TRBJ2-5; clone size: -; V gene: TRBV5-5; D gene: -; CDR3 DNA: TGTGCCAGCAGACTTGTCGTGGAGACCCAGTACTTC; CDR3 protein: CASRLVVETQYF
J gene: TRBJ2-5; clone size: -; V gene: TRBV27; D gene: TRBD2; CDR3 DNA: TGTGCCAGCAGTTCCCTCGGACTAGCGGGAGGTGAGACCCAGTACTTC; CDR3 protein: CASSSLGLAGGETQYF
J gene: TRBJ1-1; clone size: many; V gene: TRBV16; D gene: -; CDR3 DNA: TGTGCCAGCAGCCAAATTGGTCTGCTCGGGGGTGCGGACACTGAAGCTTTCTTT; CDR3 protein: CASSQIGLLGGADTEAFF
J gene: TRBJ1-5; clone size: many; V gene: TRBV12-3/TRBV12-4; D gene: TRBD1; CDR3 DNA: TGTGCCAGTAGCGGGACAGGGTATCAGCCCCAGCATTTT; CDR3 protein: CASSGTGYQPQHF
J gene: TRBJ2-7; clone size: -; V gene: TRBV15; D gene: -; CDR3 DNA: TGTGCCACCAGCTCCCTCGGGGGATACGAGCAGTACTTC; CDR3 protein: CATSSLGGYEQYF
J gene: TRBJ1-4; clone size: few; V gene: TRBV19; D gene: -; CDR3 DNA: TGTGCCAGTAGGGACTTAACTAATGAAAAACTGTTTTTT; CDR3 protein: CASRDLTNEKLFF
J gene: TRBJ2-3; clone size: many; V gene: TRBV7-6; D gene: -; CDR3 DNA: TGTGCCAGCAGCTTAGATTGGACAGATACGCAGTATTTT; CDR3 protein: CASSLDWTDTQYF
J gene: TRBJ1-5; clone size: many; V gene: TRBV4-1; D gene: TRBD1; CDR3 DNA: TGCGCCAGCAGCCAAGGACAGGGTTGGAATCAGCCCCAGCATTTT; CDR3 protein: CASSQGQGWNQPQHF
J gene: TRBJ2-3; clone size: few; V gene: TRBV6-5; D gene: -; CDR3 DNA: TGTGCCAGCAGTTACACCGGGACGTACACAGATACGCAGTATTTT; CDR3 protein: CASSYTGTYTDTQYF
J gene: TRBJ2-7; clone size: -; V gene: TRBV21-1; D gene: -; CDR3 DNA: TGTGCCAGCATCCGACGGCGGGAGGAATCCTACGAGCAGTACTTC; CDR3 protein: CASIRRREESYEQYF
J gene: TRBJ2-1; clone size: few; V gene: TRBV5-4; D gene: -; CDR3 DNA: TGTGCCAGCAGCGGGGACCCGACCTCCTACAATGAGCAGTTCTTC; CDR3 protein: CASSGDPTSYNEQFF
J gene: TRBJ2-3; clone size: many; V gene: TRBV2; D gene: TRBD1; CDR3 DNA: TGTGCCAGCAGTACCAGAGTACAGGGACAGACAGATACGCAGTATTTT; CDR3 protein: CASSTRVQGQTDTQYF
J gene: TRBJ2-5; clone size: few; V gene: TRBV7-6; D gene: TRBD2; CDR3 DNA: TGTGCCAGCAGCTTAGAACCAGCGGGGGTACGACAAGAGACCCAGTACTTC; CDR3 protein: CASSLEPAGVRQETQYF
J gene: TRBJ2-7; clone size: few; V gene: TRBV7-9; D gene: -; CDR3 DNA: TGTGCCAGCAGCTTAGAAGGGGGACGGAACGAGCAGTACTTC; CDR3 protein: CASSLEGGRNEQYF
J gene: TRBJ2-5; clone size: many; V gene: TRBV6-5; D gene: TRBD2; CDR3 DNA: TGTGCCAGCAGTCTCAAAGGACTAGCATCAGAGACCCAGTACTTC; CDR3 protein: CASSLKGLASETQYF
J gene: TRBJ1-2; clone size: many; V gene: TRBV6-5; D gene: -; CDR3 DNA: TGTGCCAGCAGGCCCACAGGGTACGCTAACTATGGCTACACCTTC; CDR3 protein: CASRPTGYANYGYTF
J gene: TRBJ2-3; clone size: many; V gene: TRBV14; D gene: -; CDR3 DNA: TGTGCCAGCAGCCAAGCGTCGGCAGCAATTGATACGCAGTATTTT; CDR3 protein: CASSQASAAIDTQYF
J gene: TRBJ1-6; clone size: -; V gene: TRBV11-2; D gene: -; CDR3 DNA: TGTGCCAGCAGCGCTGGGGGGGGGTTACCCCTCCACTTT; CDR3 protein: CASSAGGGLPLHF
J gene: TRBJ1-2; clone size: few; V gene: TRBV12-3/TRBV12-4; D gene: -; CDR3 DNA: TGTGCCAGCAGTTTAGGCGGGGGGAGGGGCTACACCTTC; CDR3 protein: CASSLGGGRGYTF
J gene: TRBJ2-1; clone size: many; V gene: TRBV29-1; D gene: -; CDR3 DNA: TGCAGCGTCCTCCCGTTAGACGACAATGAGCAGTTCTTC; CDR3 protein: CSVLPLDDNEQFF
J gene: TRBJ1-2; clone size: many; V gene: TRBV14; D gene: -; CDR3 DNA: TGTGCCAGCAGCCAATACCAGGGGCCTCCTGGATATGGCTACACCTTC; CDR3 protein: CASSQYQGPPGYGYTF
J gene: TRBJ2-3; clone size: many; V gene: TRBV6-2/TRBV6-3; D gene: -; CDR3 DNA: TGTGCCAGCAGTACCCCCACAAATGACCACACAGATACGCAGTATTTT; CDR3 protein: CASSTPTNDHTDTQYF
J gene: TRBJ2-5; clone size: many; V gene: TRBV27; D gene: TRBD2; CDR3 DNA: TGTGCCAGCAGTCACGGGACTACCGAGTACCAAGAGACCCAGTACTTC; CDR3 protein: CASSHGTTEYQETQYF
J gene: TRBJ2-7; clone size: -; V gene: TRBV19; D gene: -; CDR3 DNA: TGTGCCAGTAGTATCGCGGACGGGGTCTACGAGCAGTACTTC; CDR3 protein: CASSIADGVYEQYF
J gene: TRBJ2-5; clone size: -; V gene: TRBV10-1; D gene: TRBD2; CDR3 DNA: TGCGCCAGCAGTGAGTCGGTCAGCGGGGGGGAGGAAGAGACCCAGTACTTC; CDR3 protein: CASSESVSGGEEETQYF
J gene: TRBJ2-7; clone size: -; V gene: TRBV20-1; D gene: -; CDR3 DNA: TGCAGTGCTGATGACAGCCTCAGCTCCTACGAGCAGTACTTC; CDR3 protein: CSADDSLSSYEQYF
J gene: TRBJ2-5; clone size: many; V gene: TRBV29-1; D gene: TRBD2; CDR3 DNA: TGCAGCGTTGAACCGCGACTAGCGGGGATCCAAGAGACCCAGTACTTC; CDR3 protein: CSVEPRLAGIQETQYF
J gene: TRBJ1-2; clone size: few; V gene: TRBV4-3; D gene: -; CDR3 DNA: TGCGCCAGCAGCCAAGGACGGCCCGGCCCCTATGGCTACACCTTC; CDR3 protein: CASSQGRPGPYGYTF
J gene: TRBJ2-1; clone size: few; V gene: TRBV5-3; D gene: -; CDR3 DNA: TGTGCCAGCAGCTCACTAAAACTACAGGACCCGAGCTCCTACAATGAGCAGTTCTTC; CDR3 protein: CASSSLKLQDPSSYNEQFF
J gene: TRBJ2-7; clone size: many; V gene: TRBV29-1; D gene: TRBD1; CDR3 DNA: TGCAGCGTCCGCCCAGGGACAGTTACCTACGAGCAGTACTTC; CDR3 protein: CSVRPGTVTYEQYF
J gene: TRBJ2-5; clone size: few; V gene: TRBV20-1; D gene: TRBD2; CDR3 DNA: TGCAGTGCTCTGGCGAGCGGGGGTAAAGAGACCCAGTACTTC; CDR3 protein: CSALASGGKETQYF
J gene: TRBJ1-5; clone size: few; V gene: TRBV12-3/TRBV12-4; D gene: -; CDR3 DNA: TGTGCCAGCAGCAAGGGTAGCAATCAGCCCCAGCATTTT; CDR3 protein: CASSKGSNQPQHF
J gene: TRBJ1-1; clone size: -; V gene: TRBV20-1; D gene: -; CDR3 DNA: TGCAGCGGACCTGGAGGGATGAACACTGAAGCTTTCTTT; CDR3 protein: CSGPGGMNTEAFF
J gene: TRBJ2-3; clone size: many; V gene: TRBV30; D gene: TRBD1; CDR3 DNA: TGTGCCTGGAAGATGGACAGGGGAAGCGCAGATACGCAGTATTTT; CDR3 protein: CAWKMDRGSADTQYF
J gene: TRBJ2-3; clone size: many; V gene: TRBV28; D gene: -; CDR3 DNA: TGTGCCAGCAGTCCCCCTTACCCGACACGTTCGGACACAGATACGCAGTATTTT; CDR3 protein: CASSPPYPTRSDTDTQYF
J gene: TRBJ2-7; clone size: many; V gene: TRBV6-5; D gene: -; CDR3 DNA: TGTGCCAGCAGTTACTCGAGTCAGGGGGGTTACGAGCAGTACTTC; CDR3 protein: CASSYSSQGGYEQYF